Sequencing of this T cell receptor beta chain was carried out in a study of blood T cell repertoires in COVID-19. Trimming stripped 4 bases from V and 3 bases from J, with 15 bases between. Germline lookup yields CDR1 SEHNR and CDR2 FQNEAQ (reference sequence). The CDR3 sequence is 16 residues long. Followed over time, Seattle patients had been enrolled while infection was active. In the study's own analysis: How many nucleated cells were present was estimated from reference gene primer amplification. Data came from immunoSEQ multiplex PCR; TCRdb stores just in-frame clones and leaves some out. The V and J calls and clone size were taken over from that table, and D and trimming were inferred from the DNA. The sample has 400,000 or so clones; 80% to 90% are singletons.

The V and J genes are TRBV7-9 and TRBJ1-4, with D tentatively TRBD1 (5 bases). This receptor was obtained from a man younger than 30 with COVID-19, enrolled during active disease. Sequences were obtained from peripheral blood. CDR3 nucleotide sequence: TGTGCCAGCAGCTCAGTCCCAGGGTTGGCTAATGAAAAACTGTTTTTT. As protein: CASSSVPGLANEKLFF.